The 29 T cell receptor beta chains below all came from one sample that was sequenced in a study of cytomegalovirus exposure and HLA in healthy donors. PCR involved 60 Vbeta and 13 Jbeta primers. The repertoire was sequenced with immunoSEQ multiplex PCR; TCRdb's copy has only in-frame clones and lacks some. The sample holds 90,000 to 100,000 clones, 82% seen once. Sequenced material: PBMCs. The source is a man aged 50 to 59 in good health and CMV-seronegative.

The chain is built from TRBV27 and TRBJ2-2; a weak D match, TRBD1 (6 bases). In germline, CDR1 is MNHEY, CDR2 SMNVEV (reference sequence). The CDR3 length is 16 residues. V lost 4 bases to trimming and J lost 1 base, with 13 bases between them. CDR3 DNA: TGTGCCAGCAGTTGGACAGTTGCATGGAACACCGGGGAGCTGTTTTTT. Its translation: CASSWTVAWNTGELFF.

The V gene is TRBV28, the J gene TRBJ2-2; 7 nucleotides agree with TRBD1. V was clipped by 5 bases and J by 6 bases; unmatched bases: 9. The CDR3 has 15 amino acids. Germline V gene sequence: CDR1 MDHEN, CDR2 SYDVKM. CDR3 sequence: CASSPSTTGSGELFF. The DNA of the CDR3 is TGTGCCAGCAGTCCCTCCACGACAGGGTCCGGGGAGCTGTTTTTT.

Note on this clone: One end of the junction fails to match germline, which may point to a read error. CDR3 DNA: TGTTCCAGCAGCTCTCCTCCGGGACAGGGGTGGACGCAGTATTTT. Its protein product is CSSSSPPGQGWTQYF. The chain employs TRBV7-9 and TRBJ2-3; TRBD1 aligns across 10 bases. Germline V CDR1 and CDR2: SEHNR, FQNEAQ (reference sequence). The CDR3 is made up of 15 amino acids. The full variable domain, its missing parts supplied by reference TRBV7-9 and TRBJ2-3, is DTGVSQNPRHKITKRGQNVTFRCDPISEHNRLYWYRQTLGQGPEFLTYFQNEAQLEKSRLLSDRFSAERPKGSFSTLEIQRTEQGDSAMYLCSSSSPPGQGWTQYFGPGTRLTVL.

The chain is built from TRBV27 and TRBJ1-2; D perhaps matches TRBD1 (5 bases). This CDR3 has 17 residues. With 5 bases removed from V and 3 bases from J, the gap between germline ends came to 22 bases. The germline V gene has CDR1 MNHEY and CDR2 SMNVEV (reference sequence). CDR3 sequence (DNA): TGTGCCAGCAGTACCACCCGTGGCGGCAGGGTACACTATGGCTACACCTTC. It encodes CASSTTRGGRVHYGYTF.

The J gene is TRBJ1-5, the V gene TRBV5-6; D remains unclear. The CDR3 runs to 14 residues. V lost 2 bases and J 5 bases, leaving 11 bases between the germline ends. Per the germline V gene, CDR1 is SGHDT and CDR2 is YYEEEE. The CDR3 sequence is CASSFGSVHQPQHF. The CDR3 DNA sequence: TGTGCCAGCAGCTTTGGCAGTGTCCATCAGCCCCAGCATTTT.

This rearrangement joins TRBV11-3 to TRBJ2-1, with 12 bases matching TRBD2. Germline V gene lookup returns CDR1 SGHNT and CDR2 YENEEA. The length of the CDR3 is 16 residues. With 5 bases clipped from V and 2 bases from J, the junction kept 4 bases outside the gene matches. The CDR3 region is CASSLAGGPPYNEQFF. In DNA, the CDR3 is TGTGCCAGCAGCCTAGCGGGAGGGCCCCCCTACAATGAGCAGTTCTTC.

A note on this clone: At one end, the junction sequence differs from germline, possibly due to a read error. This chain joins TRBV5-1 and TRBJ2-3, with a possible D match to TRBD2 (5 bases). From germline, CDR1 is SGHRS and CDR2 YFSETQ. This CDR3 region has 17 residues. The CDR3 reads CKVRLRRTDLSTDTQYF. The CDR3 DNA reads TGTAAGGTGAGACTTCGGAGGACGGACCTTAGCACAGATACGCAGTATTTT.

The chain joins TRBV2 to TRBJ2-5, with 9 bases fitting TRBD1. CDR1 SNHLY and CDR2 FYNNEI come from the germline V gene. The ends lost 11 bases at V and 5 bases at J; junction bases unmatched: 9. The CDR3 loop spans 13 amino acids. CDR3 coding DNA: TGTGCCTCTGGACAGGGGTCATTTGAGACCCAGTACTTC. Translation: CASGQGSFETQYF.

The rearrangement uses TRBV5-1 and TRBJ2-3; 8 nucleotides match TRBD1. The V gene's germline CDR1 is SGHRS and CDR2 YFSETQ. The V segment lost 4 bases and the J segment 8 bases; nucleotides outside the gene matches: 9. CDR3 length equals 14 residues. The CDR3 bases are TGCGCCAGCAGCGCGGACAGGGCCCTGGGTACGCAGTATTTT. It codes for CASSADRALGTQYF. Drawing the rest from reference TRBV5-1 and TRBJ2-3, the complete variable domain is KAGVTQTPRYLIKTRGQQVTLSCSPISGHRSVSWYQQTPGQGLQFLFEYFSETQRNKGNFPGRFSGRQFSNSRSEMNVSTLELGDSALYLCASSADRALGTQYFGPGTRLTVL.

The chain links TRBV28 to TRBJ2-7; 10 bases fit TRBD1. The V segment lost 5 bases and the J segment 4 bases; nucleotides outside the gene matches: 8. Per the germline V gene, CDR1 is MDHEN and CDR2 is SYDVKM. The CDR3 spans 15 residues. This CDR3 reads CASSPSRDRGYEQYF. The CDR3 region has the DNA TGTGCCAGCAGTCCCTCCCGGGACAGGGGTTACGAGCAGTACTTC. Supplemented by reference TRBV28 and TRBJ2-7, the full variable domain reads DVKVTQSSRYLVKRTGEKVFLECVQDMDHENMFWYRQDPGLGLRLIYFSYDVKMKEKGDIPEGYSVSREKKERFSLILESASTNQTSMYLCASSPSRDRGYEQYFGPGTRLTVT.

The genes are TRBV7-6 and TRBJ2-3; D possibly corresponds to TRBD2 (6 bases). The CDR3 length is 15 residues. CDR1 is SGHVS, CDR2 FNYEAQ, per germline. The V gene lost 2 bases and the J gene lost 8 bases, with 17 bases spanning the gap. As DNA, the CDR3 is TGTGCCAGCAGCTTACTAGCGACCCCGCATGGTACGCAGTATTTT. This encodes CASSLLATPHGTQYF.

The chain recombines TRBV19 with TRBJ1-3; D is perhaps TRBD1 (5 bases). CDR1 and CDR2 (germline): LNHDA, SQIVND (reference sequence). Trimming cost V 5 bases and J 4 bases, with 18 bases left between them. The CDR3 spans 16 residues. In nucleotides, the CDR3 is TGTGCCAGTAGTGGGGCCGGAAGGGCAGGAGGAAACACCATATATTTT. Translating gives CASSGAGRAGGNTIYF.

The gene calls are TRBV7-2 and TRBJ1-2; no definite D call. The CDR3 runs to 12 residues. V lost 6 bases, J lost 7 bases, and 12 bases lay in between. CDR1 is SGHTA and CDR2 is FQGNSA in the germline V gene. CDR3: CASRLKSGGYTF. The CDR3 DNA follows: TGTGCCAGCAGGCTCAAATCAGGTGGCTACACCTTC. The full variable domain, its missing parts supplied by reference TRBV7-2 and TRBJ1-2, is GAGVSQSPSNKVTEKGKDVELRCDPISGHTALYWYRQSLGQGLEFLIYFQGNSAPDKSGLPSDRFSAERTGGSVSTLTIQRTQQEDSAVYLCASRLKSGGYTFGSGTRLTVV.

The chain carries TRBV27 and TRBJ2-5, with TRBD2 matching over 10 bases. With the DNA end fitting TRBJ2-7 better, the J assignment may be wrong. This CDR3 region has 15 residues. Per the germline V gene, CDR1 is MNHEY and CDR2 is SMNVEV (reference sequence). CDR3 in DNA: TGTGCCAGCAGTCCCTGGACTAGCGGAACCTACGAGCAGTACTTC. It is translated as CASSPWTSGTYEQYF.

CDR3 protein: CASSLAAGLETDTQYF. As DNA, the CDR3 is TGCGCCAGCAGCTTGGCCGCTGGACTAGAGACAGATACGCAGTATTTT. The chain is built from TRBV5-1 and TRBJ2-3; TRBD2 agrees at 7 bases. CDR1 and CDR2 (germline): SGHRS, YFSETQ. Losses at the gene ends were 0 bases for V and 3 bases for J; bases not matched to a gene: 7. The CDR3 covers 16 residues.

This chain joins TRBV10-2 and TRBJ2-1; TRBD1 might be the D (5 bases). Germline V gene data show CDR1 as WSHSY and CDR2 as SAAADI. The CDR3 is 15 residues long. Between the trimmed V and J ends, which lost 9 bases and 3 bases, there was a span of 18 bases. DNA for the CDR3: TGCGCCAGGATTGACAGAGCAAGGGGCTACAATGAGCAGTTCTTC. Amino acids: CARIDRARGYNEQFF.

This clone was detected once. The chain combines TRBV2 with TRBJ2-5; D remains unclear. V gave up 2 bases and J gave up 1 base, with 8 bases separating them. CDR3 size: 14 residues. CDR1 is SNHLY, CDR2 FYNNEI, per germline. The CDR3, as DNA: TGTGCCAGCAGTGAATTGAGCGCCCAAGAGACCCAGTACTTC. Translating gives CASSELSAQETQYF. Full variable domain (remainder filled in from reference TRBV2 and TRBJ2-5): EPEVTQTPSHQVTQMGQEVILRCVPISNHLYFYWYRQILGQKVEFLVSFYNNEISEKSEIFDDQFSVERPDGSNFTLKIRSTKLEDSAMYFCASSELSAQETQYFGPGTRLLVL.

This chain uses TRBV4-1 with TRBJ1-2; D gene ambiguous. CDR3 length: 15 residues. Germline V CDR1 and CDR2: MGHRA, YSYEKL. Trimming pared 4 bases from V and 4 bases from J, leaving 16 bases between. The CDR3 DNA reads as TGCGCCAGCAGCCCAGGAGCAGGAGGTGTCTATGGCTACACCTTC. It encodes CASSPGAGGVYGYTF.

The chain is built from TRBV28 and TRBJ1-1, with D perhaps TRBD1 (6 bases). The CDR3 loop spans 17 amino acids. The V and J ends lost 6 bases and 0 bases respectively, with 20 bases between them. Germline CDR1 reads MDHEN; CDR2 reads SYDVKM. For the CDR3, the DNA is TGTGCCAGCAGCCCTGGACAGTCCGACCCCATGAACACTGAAGCTTTCTTT. Protein sequence: CASSPGQSDPMNTEAFF. The whole variable domain, remainder taken from reference TRBV28 and TRBJ1-1, is DVKVTQSSRYLVKRTGEKVFLECVQDMDHENMFWYRQDPGLGLRLIYFSYDVKMKEKGDIPEGYSVSREKKERFSLILESASTNQTSMYLCASSPGQSDPMNTEAFFGQGTRLTVV.

J is TRBJ1-3 and V is TRBV29-1; weak D call: TRBD1 (6 bases). The CDR3 is 16 residues long. The germline CDR1 and CDR2 sequences are SQVTM and ANQGSEA. V dropped 7 bases and J dropped 1 base, with 20 bases sitting between them. CDR3 DNA sequence: TGCAGCGCTTTCCCGACAGGTATGAGGTCTGGAAACACCATATATTTT. This translates into CSAFPTGMRSGNTIYF.

The V gene is TRBV5-6, the J gene TRBJ2-7; perhaps TRBD2 as D (6 bases). This CDR3 contains 15 residues. V dropped 4 bases and J dropped 6 bases, with 20 bases sitting between them. Per the germline V gene, CDR1 is SGHDT and CDR2 is YYEEEE. In DNA, the CDR3 is TGTGCCAGCAGCCCCCGGGACTCCACCCGGGCCGAGCAGTACTTC. The encoded protein is CASSPRDSTRAEQYF.

The chain employs TRBV2 and TRBJ1-1; 11 nucleotides match TRBD1. This CDR3 is built from 15 residues. V was clipped by 4 bases and J by 4 bases; unmatched bases: 5. CDR1 is SNHLY and CDR2 is FYNNEI in the germline V gene. This CDR3 reads CASSVGQGARTEAFF. The CDR3 bases are TGTGCCAGCAGTGTAGGACAGGGGGCGCGCACTGAAGCTTTCTTT.

This clone showed up just a few times. The chain links TRBV19 to TRBJ1-4, with D unresolved. Trimming cost V 3 bases and J 7 bases, with 6 bases left between them. The CDR3 is made up of 12 amino acids. Germline loops: CDR1 LNHDA, CDR2 SQIVND (reference sequence). The DNA for the CDR3 is TGTGCCAGTAGTATCTCGGGTGAAAAACTGTTTTTT. This gives the protein CASSISGEKLFF.

J is TRBJ2-1 and V is TRBV7-3; 9 nucleotides align to TRBD1. CDR1 is SGHTA and CDR2 is FQGTGA in the germline V gene. Trimming removed 4 bases from V and 14 bases from J; junction bases left unmatched: 9. This CDR3 has 13 residues. The CDR3 reads CASSSQPRDREFF. In nucleotides, the CDR3 is TGTGCCAGCAGCTCACAACCCCGGGACAGGGAGTTCTTC.

The chain recombines TRBV28 with TRBJ2-7; 11 bases are a match to TRBD2. J gave up 0 bases and V 1 base, and 5 bases lay outside the gene matches. Germline lookup yields CDR1 MDHEN and CDR2 SYDVKM. The CDR3 consists of 17 residues. DNA for the CDR3: TGTGCCAGCAGTTTATCGGGACTAGCGGAAGGCTCCTACGAGCAGTACTTC. Its protein is CASSLSGLAEGSYEQYF.

The chain couples TRBV7-2 to TRBJ2-1, with 13 positions matching TRBD2. Trimming cost V 4 bases and J 9 bases; bases outside gene matches: 9. The length of the CDR3 is 16 residues. Germline values: CDR1 SGHTA, CDR2 FQGNSA. DNA for the CDR3: TGTGCCAGCAGCTCAGTAGGACTAGCGGGAGAAAGTGAGCAGTTCTTC. This sequence encodes CASSSVGLAGESEQFF.

The J gene is TRBJ2-5, the V gene TRBV14; D might be TRBD2 (6 bases). CDR3 length: 14 amino acids. Germline V gives CDR1 SGHDN, CDR2 FVKESK. The germline V and J ends were trimmed by 6 bases and 6 bases, with 17 bases remaining between them. CDR3 in DNA: TGTGCCAGCAGTCCCGGCGGGGTTACGAAGACCCAGTACTTC. It codes for CASSPGGVTKTQYF.

The chain recombines TRBV15 with TRBJ2-7; 7 bases agree with TRBD1. This CDR3 has 13 residues. The junction had 4 bases not matched to a gene; V was cut back by 2 bases and J by 6 bases. CDR1 LNHNV and CDR2 YYDKDF come from the germline V gene (reference sequence). The CDR3 loop reads CATSRRQGSEQYF. DNA of the CDR3: TGTGCCACCAGCAGACGACAGGGAAGCGAGCAGTACTTC.

This clone has just a few counts. The chain recombines TRBV19 with TRBJ1-4; D uncertain. Between the trimmed V and J ends, which lost 10 bases and 7 bases, there was a span of 16 bases. This CDR3 has 13 residues. Germline CDR1 LNHDA, CDR2 SQIVND (reference sequence). Here the CDR3 DNA reads TGTGCCACCCAGAAGGCTCGGGGTGAAAAACTGTTTTTT. Translation gives CATQKARGEKLFF.